Included here is one TCR beta chain sequence, with context. This sample stems from a study of OX40 agonist ivuxolimab in advanced cancers. Study as a whole: As their treatment, patients were administered ivuxolimab, an agonistic anti-OX40 (CD134) antibody. The group had a mean age of around 60 years, ranged from about 20 to 79, and was less than 85% male.

The table came from immunoSEQ multiplex PCR; TCRdb's copy has only in-frame clones and leaves some out. Of tens of thousands of clones listed, roughly 86% were seen once; the top ten hold 5.2%. Trimming removed 0 bases at V and 4 bases at J, with 10 bases between. Germline CDR1 and CDR2: LNHNV and YYDKDF (reference sequence). The CDR3 has 15 residues. The V call is TRBV15, the J call TRBJ2-4; D uncertain. The sequencing here drew on CD4+ or CD8+ T cells sorted from blood, taken in a trial of the OX40 agonist ivuxolimab. The source of this sequence is an adult with an advanced solid tumor such as melanoma, head and neck, liver or kidney cancer. The CDR3: CATSRDRVGKNIQYF. The CDR3 coding sequence is TGTGCCACCAGCAGAGATCGGGTTGGGAAAAACATTCAGTACTTC.